The entry below describes one TCR beta chain. Its antigen is as yet unknown. The CDR3 runs 17 residues. From germline, CDR1 is SGHRS and CDR2 YFSETQ. The V segment lost 5 bases and the J segment 4 bases; nucleotides outside the gene matches: 12. A second PCR of roughly 6 to 12 cycles used a sample-barcoded 5' primer and a J-beta primer mix. TCRdb independently ran MiXCR on the 5' RACE reads; one entry per CDR3 protein. Of some 1 million distinct CDR3 sequences in the sample, more than 35% were seen once. The record originates from a study of blood T cells in healthy people across ages. Study-level points and caveats: Per million T cells, TCR beta diversity dropped about linearly as age rose.

The chain couples TRBV5-1 to TRBJ2-7, with 13 bases that match TRBD2. The TCR comes from a woman aged 55-69 years in good health. The sequencing input was blood. The CDR3 loop reads CASRATGLAGPSYEQYF. The CDR3 DNA reads TGCGCCAGCAGAGCTACGGGACTAGCGGGACCTTCGTACGAGCAGTACTTC.